This is a list of T cell receptor beta chains from one sample in a study of blood T cell repertoires in COVID-19. Repertoires were generated with immunoSEQ multiplex PCR, while TCRdb's copy carries only in-frame clones and drops some. The sample records about 210,000 clones, roughly 85% being singletons. The material sequenced was peripheral blood. Receptor source: an elderly woman with acute or convalescent COVID-19. Each CDR3 is given with its conserved first and last residue. A D gene is named only where the DNA matches it firmly. Some rows have no size entry. The others give once, few or many, or a class for an expanded clone.

>-|TRBJ1-3|17|TRBV27|-
CASSRKGGGANGNTIYF
TGTGCCAGCAGCCGTAAAGGGGGGGGCGCCAATGGTAACACCATATATTTT
>-|TRBJ1-1|13|TRBV2|once
CASSPPGRVGAFF
TGTGCCAGCAGTCCCCCAGGGAGGGTAGGAGCTTTCTTT
>TRBD1|TRBJ2-1|15|TRBV11-2|-
CASSLGDRTYNEQFF
TGTGCCAGCAGCTTAGGGGACAGAACCTACAATGAGCAGTTCTTC
>-|TRBJ2-7|12|TRBV5-1|-
CASSPSSYEQYF
TGCGCCAGCAGCCCTAGCTCCTACGAGCAGTACTTC
>-|TRBJ1-5|13|TRBV2|once
CASSGEGVQPQHF
TGTGCCAGCAGTGGTGAAGGGGTTCAGCCCCAGCATTTT
>-|TRBJ1-5|12|TRBV12-5|-
CASGSLLEPQHF
TGTGCTAGTGGTTCCCTCCTTGAGCCCCAGCATTTT
>-|TRBJ2-4|14|TRBV12-2|-
CASRSSRAKNIQYF
TGTGCAAGTCGCTCGAGTCGAGCCAAAAACATTCAGTACTTC
>-|TRBJ1-1|14|TRBV10-3|-
CAASPNTGFTEAFF
TGTGCCGCCAGCCCCAACACAGGGTTTACTGAAGCTTTCTTT
>-|TRBJ1-5|15|TRBV5-6|once
CASSLRGVRNQPQHF
TGTGCCAGCAGCTTAAGGGGTGTTCGGAATCAGCCCCAGCATTTT
>-|TRBJ1-1|13|TRBV6-5|-
CASGLRGRTEAFF
TGTGCCAGCGGTTTAAGGGGTCGCACTGAAGCTTTCTTT
>-|TRBJ1-1|14|TRBV4-3|-
CASSLQRSNTEAFF
TGCGCCAGCAGCCTACAACGGAGTAACACTGAAGCTTTCTTT
>TRBD1|TRBJ2-7|14|TRBV6-2/TRBV6-3|-
CASSSDRTSYEQYF
TGTGCCAGCAGTTCGGACAGGACGTCCTACGAGCAGTACTTC
>-|TRBJ2-2|16|TRBV20-1|-
CSASRGDKGGTGELFF
TGCAGTGCTAGTAGAGGGGACAAGGGAGGGACCGGGGAGCTGTTTTTT
>TRBD2|TRBJ2-3|14|TRBV2|-
CASSRSSGEDTQYF
TGTGCCAGCAGTCGGAGTAGCGGGGAAGATACGCAGTATTTT
>TRBD2|TRBJ2-7|16|TRBV10-3|-
CAIRSVAGGPRDEQYF
TGTGCCATCAGGTCGGTAGCGGGAGGGCCTAGGGACGAGCAGTACTTC
>TRBD1|TRBJ1-2|12|TRBV2|-
CANDRGSYGYTF
TGTGCCAACGACAGGGGGTCCTATGGCTACACCTTC
>-|TRBJ1-1|15|TRBV28|-
CASSPPWPKSTEAFF
TGTGCCAGCAGTCCCCCCTGGCCCAAGTCCACTGAAGCTTTCTTT
>-|TRBJ2-7|14|TRBV27|-
CASSSKLGSHEQYF
TGTGCCAGCAGTTCTAAACTAGGGTCCCACGAGCAGTACTTC
>-|TRBJ2-3|12|TRBV19|-
CASSIPGHTQYF
TGTGCCAGTAGTATACCTGGCCATACGCAGTATTTT
>-|TRBJ2-7|14|TRBV28|-
CASSPGEPPYEQYF
TGTGCCAGCAGTCCGGGGGAGCCGCCTTACGAGCAGTACTTC
>-|TRBJ2-7|12|TRBV2|-
CASGDTSYEQYF
TGTGCCAGCGGGGACACGTCCTACGAGCAGTACTTC
>-|TRBJ2-1|16|TRBV6-4|-
CASSDWAGASYNEQFF
TGTGCCAGCAGTGACTGGGCAGGGGCCTCCTACAATGAGCAGTTCTTC
>-|TRBJ1-5|15|TRBV19|few
CASSIRGVSNQPQHF
TGTGCCAGTAGTATAAGAGGAGTGAGCAATCAGCCCCAGCATTTT
>TRBD2|TRBJ2-7|14|TRBV6-5|-
CASSYSSRGGEQYF
TGTGCCAGCAGTTACTCGAGTCGGGGGGGCGAGCAGTACTTC
>TRBD1|TRBJ2-7|14|TRBV27|-
CASSTSDRDYEQYF
TGTGCCAGCAGCACCTCGGACAGGGACTACGAGCAGTACTTC
>-|TRBJ2-1|11|TRBV2|once
CASSVLDEQFF
TGTGCCAGCAGCGTATTAGATGAGCAGTTCTTC
>-|TRBJ1-5|17|TRBV19|-
CASSSLRDKVEDQPQHF
TGTGCCAGTAGTAGCCTCCGTGACAAAGTTGAAGATCAGCCCCAGCATTTT
>TRBD2|TRBJ2-6|16|TRBV29-1|once
CSVVWTSGSGANVLTF
TGCAGCGTTGTCTGGACTAGCGGGTCTGGGGCCAACGTCCTGACTTTC
>-|TRBJ1-1|13|TRBV28|-
CASGFLGDTEAFF
TGTGCCAGCGGGTTCTTAGGGGACACTGAAGCTTTCTTT
>-|TRBJ1-1|13|TRBV29-1|-
CSVGVDAGTEAFF
TGCAGCGTTGGGGTTGACGCCGGGACTGAAGCTTTCTTT
>-|TRBJ2-2|14|TRBV5-1|-
CASSATSFTGELFF
TGCGCCAGCAGCGCAACTAGCTTTACCGGGGAGCTGTTTTTT
>TRBD1|TRBJ1-1|12|TRBV2|-
CASRDRGAEAFF
TGTGCCAGCAGGGACAGGGGAGCTGAAGCTTTCTTT
>-|TRBJ1-5|15|TRBV10-2|-
CASRDTGLPNQPQHF
TGCGCCAGCAGGGACACAGGGCTACCGAATCAGCCCCAGCATTTT
>TRBD2|TRBJ2-5|14|TRBV5-1|-
CASSVSGIWETQYF
TGCGCCAGCAGCGTCAGCGGGATATGGGAGACCCAGTACTTC
>-|TRBJ1-2|15|TRBV2|-
CASSEQLLSNYGYTF
TGTGCCAGCAGTGAGCAGCTACTATCTAACTATGGCTACACCTTC
>-|TRBJ1-2|14|TRBV6-6|-
CASSYQGGVVGYTF
TGTGCCAGCAGTTATCAGGGAGGAGTAGTAGGCTACACCTTC
>TRBD1|TRBJ1-2|13|TRBV30|-
CAWSRGAPGGYTF
TGTGCCTGGAGCAGGGGGGCGCCGGGGGGCTACACCTTC
>TRBD2|TRBJ2-1|17|TRBV7-2|-
CASSLDPTTSLLGEQFF
TGTGCCAGCAGCTTAGACCCGACGACTAGCCTCTTAGGTGAGCAGTTCTTC
>TRBD2|TRBJ2-3|17|TRBV7-8|-
CASSSPGGRGITDTQYF
TGTGCCAGCAGCTCTCCTGGTGGGCGGGGGATCACAGATACGCAGTATTTT
>TRBD1|TRBJ2-1|14|TRBV27|-
CASSLIGQGNEQFF
TGTGCCAGCAGTTTAATCGGACAGGGGAATGAGCAGTTCTTC
>-|TRBJ2-1|16|TRBV24-1|-
CATSDFGGDRSHEQFF
TGTGCCACCAGTGATTTTGGCGGAGACCGGAGCCATGAGCAGTTCTTC
>-|TRBJ1-1|15|TRBV12-5|few
CASGPLLQGRTEAFF
TGTGCTAGTGGTCCTCTTCTACAGGGTCGAACTGAAGCTTTCTTT
>-|TRBJ2-4|15|TRBV18|few
CASSPNPSLKNIQYF
TGTGCCAGCTCACCCAACCCCAGTCTCAAAAACATTCAGTACTTC
>-|TRBJ2-5|18|TRBV24-1|-
CATSDSAPGTRSQETQYF
TGTGCCACCAGTGATTCCGCCCCCGGGACAAGAAGCCAAGAGACCCAGTACTTC
>-|TRBJ1-1|14|TRBV6-1|-
CASSEEGSWQEAFF
TGTGCCAGCAGTGAAGAAGGGAGTTGGCAAGAAGCTTTCTTT
>-|TRBJ2-6|18|TRBV3-1/TRBV3-2|few
CASSFLQGPPPGANVLTF
TGTGCCAGCAGCTTTTTACAGGGTCCTCCTCCTGGGGCCAACGTCCTGACTTTC